Listed here are 12 T cell receptor beta chains from one sample, sequenced in a study of graft-versus-host responses after intestinal transplantation. Libraries were prepared by immunoSEQ multiplex PCR; TCRdb keeps only in-frame clonotypes and omits some of them. This sample has more than 70,000 clones, with 90% found just once. These receptors have no known antigen. Source: unstimulated CD4+ T cells sorted from spleen or lymph node cells, taken before intestinal transplant. The receptors were gathered from a human donor who received an intestinal transplant.

This rearrangement joins TRBV6-5 to TRBJ2-7; D might be TRBD1 (5 bases). This CDR3 region has 12 residues. V lost 5 bases, J lost 2 bases, and 7 bases lay in between. Germline CDR1 is MNHEY and CDR2 is SVGAGI. CDR3 coding DNA: TGTGCCAGCAGTGGGGCCGCCTACGAGCAGTACTTC. It codes for CASSGAAYEQYF.

The gene calls are TRBV5-1 and TRBJ1-4; possible D gene TRBD1, 6 bases. Germline CDR1 reads SGHRS; CDR2 reads YFSETQ. Trimming removed 2 bases from V and 3 bases from J, with 17 bases in between. The CDR3 is 17 amino acids. Written as DNA, the CDR3 is TGCGCCAGCAGCTTAGACACGGGGGGGCGGTCTAATGAAAAACTGTTTTTT. Translation: CASSLDTGGRSNEKLFF.

This clone occurred once. The chain joins TRBV6-5 to TRBJ1-2; TRBD1 might be the D (5 bases). V was pared by 4 bases and J by 4 bases, with 19 bases between. This CDR3 is built from 16 residues. Germline loops: CDR1 MNHEY, CDR2 SVGAGI. CDR3 nucleotides: TGTGCCAGCAGTTTTGGGGGGACGGTCTCTTTCTATGGCTACACCTTC. Its translation is CASSFGGTVSFYGYTF.

The chain employs TRBV2 and TRBJ2-1, with TRBD1 as a possible D gene (6 bases). Trimming shortened V by 4 bases and J by 8 bases, and 15 bases separated the two germline ends. Germline-derived CDR1 and CDR2 are SNHLY and FYNNEI. The CDR3 has 14 amino acids. The CDR3 is CASSARGLRDEQFF. The CDR3 DNA is TGTGCCAGCAGTGCGAGGGGGTTAAGGGATGAGCAGTTCTTC.

The CDR3 is CASSEVWAPGTGVNTEAFF. As DNA, the CDR3 is TGTGCCAGCAGTGAAGTTTGGGCCCCCGGGACAGGGGTGAACACTGAAGCTTTCTTT. This chain joins TRBV6-1 and TRBJ1-1; 10 bases fit TRBD1. The CDR3 loop spans 19 amino acids. Germline V gives CDR1 MNHNS, CDR2 SASEGT. Germline trimming cut 1 base from V and 0 bases from J; bases unmatched to any gene: 11.

The CDR3 nucleotides read TGTGCCAGCAAGGACAGGGGGACTGAAGCTTTCTTT. This encodes CASKDRGTEAFF. The gene calls are TRBV6-5 and TRBJ1-1; 10 bases align to TRBD1. The germline V gene has CDR1 MNHEY and CDR2 SVGAGI. CDR3 length: 12 amino acids. After removal of 7 bases from V and 5 bases from J, the junction contained 1 base not matched to a gene.

The chain has TRBV12-2 and TRBJ1-5; TRBD1, the table's D call, was not compared with the DNA. TRBV12-2 is labeled a pseudogene. This CDR3 region has 21 residues. CDR3 bases: TGTGCAAGTCGCTTAGTTAGCTCAGGGACAGGGTGTCGGTATAGCAATCAGCCCCAGCATTTT. This encodes CASRLVSSGTGCRYSNQPQHF.

This clone appeared a few times. This chain connects TRBV4-1 to TRBJ1-6; D might be TRBD1 (6 bases). The V and J ends lost 7 bases and 0 bases respectively, with 10 bases between them. CDR1 MGHRA and CDR2 YSYEKL come from the germline V gene. The CDR3 runs 15 residues. The CDR3 DNA sequence: TGCGCCAGCAAGGGGGGGAGCTCCTATAATTCACCCCTCCACTTT. It translates to CASKGGSSYNSPLHF.

The chain couples TRBV5-1 to TRBJ1-2; the D gene is possibly TRBD1 (6 bases). CDR3 length: 14 residues. V lost 3 bases and J lost 4, with 13 bases in between. Germline assignment: CDR1 SGHRS and CDR2 YFSETQ. The CDR3 protein is CASSSGGGSYGYTF. The CDR3 nucleotides read TGCGCCAGCAGCTCGGGAGGGGGGTCCTATGGCTACACCTTC. Combining the CDR3 with reference TRBV5-1 and TRBJ1-2 gives the whole variable domain KAGVTQTPRYLIKTRGQQVTLSCSPISGHRSVSWYQQTPGQGLQFLFEYFSETQRNKGNFPGRFSGRQFSNSRSEMNVSTLELGDSALYLCASSSGGGSYGYTFGSGTRLTVV.

The table lists this clone with a count of one. The V call is TRBV5-1, the J call TRBJ1-3; D possibly corresponds to TRBD1 (6 bases). This CDR3 contains 12 residues. CDR1 is SGHRS and CDR2 is YFSETQ in the germline V gene. The V and J ends lost 4 bases and 8 bases respectively, with 10 bases between them. CDR3 amino acids: CASSPQGDTIYF. For the CDR3, the DNA is TGCGCCAGCAGCCCACAGGGCGACACCATATATTTT.

J is TRBJ2-5 and V is TRBV5-6; 9 bases fit TRBD1. From germline, CDR1 is SGHDT and CDR2 YYEEEE. J was trimmed by 2 bases and V by 0 bases; bases with no gene match: 5. The CDR3 sequence is 16 residues long. CDR3 amino acids: CASSLVGTGWQETQYF. As DNA, the CDR3 is TGTGCCAGCAGCTTGGTCGGGACAGGGTGGCAAGAGACCCAGTACTTC.

The chain is built from TRBV9 and TRBJ2-3; 8 bases are shared with TRBD2. Germline V gene data show CDR1 as SGDLS and CDR2 as YYNGEE. The junction had 5 bases not matched to a gene; V was cut back by 0 bases and J by 5 bases. The CDR3 has 15 residues. The CDR3 is CASSVGSGAGDTQYF. For the CDR3, the DNA is TGTGCCAGCAGCGTAGGTAGCGGGGCAGGAGATACGCAGTATTTT.